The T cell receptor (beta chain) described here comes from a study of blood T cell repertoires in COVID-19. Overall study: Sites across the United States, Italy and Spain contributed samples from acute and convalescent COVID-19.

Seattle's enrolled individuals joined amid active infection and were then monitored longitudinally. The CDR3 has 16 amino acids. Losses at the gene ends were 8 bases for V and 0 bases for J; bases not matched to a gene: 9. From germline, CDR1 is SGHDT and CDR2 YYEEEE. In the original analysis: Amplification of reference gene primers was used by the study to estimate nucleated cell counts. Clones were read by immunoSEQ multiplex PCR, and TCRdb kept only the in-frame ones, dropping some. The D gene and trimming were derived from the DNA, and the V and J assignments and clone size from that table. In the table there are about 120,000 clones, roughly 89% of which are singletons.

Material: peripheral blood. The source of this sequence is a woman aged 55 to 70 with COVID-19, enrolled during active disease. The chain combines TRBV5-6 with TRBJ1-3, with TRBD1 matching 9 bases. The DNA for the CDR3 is TGTGCCAGTAAAAGCGGACAGGGGTTCTCTGGAAACACCATATATTTT. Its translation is CASKSGQGFSGNTIYF. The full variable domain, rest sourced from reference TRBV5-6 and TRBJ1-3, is DAGVTQSPTHLIKTRGQQVTLRCSPKSGHDTVSWYQQALGQGPQFIFQYYEEEERQRGNFPDRFSGHQFPNYSSELNVNALLLGDSALYLCASKSGQGFSGNTIYFGEGSWLTVV.